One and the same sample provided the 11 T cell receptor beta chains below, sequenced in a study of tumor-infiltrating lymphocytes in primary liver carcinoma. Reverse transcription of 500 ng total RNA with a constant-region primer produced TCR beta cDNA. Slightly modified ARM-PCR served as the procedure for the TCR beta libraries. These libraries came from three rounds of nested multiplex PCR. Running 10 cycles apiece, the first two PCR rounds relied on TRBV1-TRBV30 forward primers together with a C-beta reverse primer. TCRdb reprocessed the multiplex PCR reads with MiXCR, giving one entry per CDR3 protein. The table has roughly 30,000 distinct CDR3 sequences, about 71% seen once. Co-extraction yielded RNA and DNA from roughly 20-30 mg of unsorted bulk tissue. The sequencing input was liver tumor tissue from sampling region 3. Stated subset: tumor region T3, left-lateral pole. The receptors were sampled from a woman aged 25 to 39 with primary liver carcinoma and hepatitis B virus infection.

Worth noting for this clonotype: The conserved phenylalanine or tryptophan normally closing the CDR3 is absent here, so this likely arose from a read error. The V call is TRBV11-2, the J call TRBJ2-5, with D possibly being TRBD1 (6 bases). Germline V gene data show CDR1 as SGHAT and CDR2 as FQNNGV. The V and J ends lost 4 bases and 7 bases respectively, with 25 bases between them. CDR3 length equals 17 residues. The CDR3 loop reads CASSSEGGVLGATTQYL. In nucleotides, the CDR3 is TGTGCCAGCAGCTCTGAAGGGGGTGTCTTGGGGGCAACGACCCAGTACTTA.

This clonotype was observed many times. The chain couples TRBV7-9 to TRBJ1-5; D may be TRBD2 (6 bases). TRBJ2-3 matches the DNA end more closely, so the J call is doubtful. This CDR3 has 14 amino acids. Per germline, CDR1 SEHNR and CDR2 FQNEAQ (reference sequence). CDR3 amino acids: CASSPRENDQPQYF. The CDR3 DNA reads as TGTGCCAGCAGCCCCCGGGAGAACGATCAGCCCCAGTATTTT.

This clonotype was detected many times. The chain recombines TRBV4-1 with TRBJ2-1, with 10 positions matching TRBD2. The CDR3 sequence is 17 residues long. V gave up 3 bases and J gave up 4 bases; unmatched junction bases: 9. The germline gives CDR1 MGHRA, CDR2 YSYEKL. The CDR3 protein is CASSHTGLAETYNEQFF. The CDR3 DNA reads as TGCGCCAGCAGCCATACAGGACTAGCGGAAACTTACAATGAGCAGTTCTTC.

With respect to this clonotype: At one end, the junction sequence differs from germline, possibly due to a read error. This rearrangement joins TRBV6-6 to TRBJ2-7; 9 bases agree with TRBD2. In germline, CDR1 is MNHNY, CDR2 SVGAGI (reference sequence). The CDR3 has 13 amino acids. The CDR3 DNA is TGTGCCAGCTGGGAAGCGGGAGGTAGGGAGCATTACTTC. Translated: CASWEAGGREHYF.

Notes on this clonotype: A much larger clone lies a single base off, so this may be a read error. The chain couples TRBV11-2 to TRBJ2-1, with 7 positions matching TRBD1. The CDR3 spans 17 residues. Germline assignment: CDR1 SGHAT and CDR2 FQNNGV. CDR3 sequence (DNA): TGTGCCAACAGCTTAGTGTCCCTGACAGGGATGTACAATGAGCAGTTCTTC. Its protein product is CANSLVSLTGMYNEQFF.

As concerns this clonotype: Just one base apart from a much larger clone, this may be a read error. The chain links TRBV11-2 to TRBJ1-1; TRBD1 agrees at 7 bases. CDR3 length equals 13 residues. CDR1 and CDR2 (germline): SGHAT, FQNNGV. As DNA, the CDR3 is TGTGTCAGCAGCTTAGAGTCAGGGGGTGAAACTTTCTTT. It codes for CVSSLESGGETFF.

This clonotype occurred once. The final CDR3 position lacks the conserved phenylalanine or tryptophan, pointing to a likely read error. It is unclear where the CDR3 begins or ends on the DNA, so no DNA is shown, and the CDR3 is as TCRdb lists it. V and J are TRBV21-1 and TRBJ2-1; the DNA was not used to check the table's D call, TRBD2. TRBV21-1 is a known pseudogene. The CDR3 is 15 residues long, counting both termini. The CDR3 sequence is CVSSKFLAGDNEQFL.

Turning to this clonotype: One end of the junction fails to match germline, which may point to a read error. The DNA for the CDR3 is TGCGCCAGCGAAGAGTCTAGAGATAGCAATCAGCCCCAGCATTTT. Translated: CASEESRDSNQPQHF. The chain recombines TRBV6-2 or TRBV6-3 with TRBJ1-5; no clear D. The germline V gene has CDR1 MNHEY and CDR2 SVGEGT. The CDR3 extends over 15 amino acids.

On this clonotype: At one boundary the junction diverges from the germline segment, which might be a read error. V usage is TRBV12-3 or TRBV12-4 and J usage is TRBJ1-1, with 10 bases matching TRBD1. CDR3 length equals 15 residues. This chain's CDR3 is CVSSLVTGGSTQTFF. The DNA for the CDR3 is TGTGTCAGCAGTTTAGTGACAGGGGGCTCGACTCAAACTTTCTTT.

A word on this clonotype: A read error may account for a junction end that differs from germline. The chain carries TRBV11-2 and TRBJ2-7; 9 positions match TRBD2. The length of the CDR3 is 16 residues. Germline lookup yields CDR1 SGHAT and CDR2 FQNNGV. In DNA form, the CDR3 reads TGTGCAAGCAGCTTAGTGGTGGGACTAGCAGGGGAAGGGCAGTACTTC. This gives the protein CASSLVVGLAGEGQYF.

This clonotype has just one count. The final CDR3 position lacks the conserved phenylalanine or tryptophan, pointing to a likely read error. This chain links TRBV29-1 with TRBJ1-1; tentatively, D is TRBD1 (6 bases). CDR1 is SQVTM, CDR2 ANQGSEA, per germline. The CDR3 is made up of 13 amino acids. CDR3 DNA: TGCGGCCACACTAGGACAGCGAACACTGAAGCTTTCATT. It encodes CGHTRTANTEAFI.